This T cell receptor (beta chain) was recovered during a study of cytomegalovirus exposure and HLA in healthy donors. CDR1 is LGHNA, CDR2 YNFKEQ, per germline. The CDR3 has 16 amino acids. Study-wide findings and caveats: Later analysis showed TCR association rates varying by HLA locus, highest for DRB1 and lowest for HLA-C.

Primers for the PCR totalled 60 Vbeta and 13 Jbeta. Libraries were prepared by immunoSEQ multiplex PCR; TCRdb keeps only in-frame clonotypes and omits some of them. Among some 100,000 clones listed, 75% to 85% were seen once. About this clone itself: Its antigen is currently unknown.

The TCR comes from a female donor in good health and CMV-seropositive. The chain combines TRBV4-2 with TRBJ2-5, with TRBD2 identical over 11 bases. The last part of the DNA fits TRBJ2-7 better; the J call may be wrong. The sequencing input was PBMCs. The DNA for the CDR3 is TGTGCCAGCAGCCAAGAGGAACTAGCGGGGGAGGGCGAGCAGTACTTC. Protein product: CASSQEELAGEGEQYF.